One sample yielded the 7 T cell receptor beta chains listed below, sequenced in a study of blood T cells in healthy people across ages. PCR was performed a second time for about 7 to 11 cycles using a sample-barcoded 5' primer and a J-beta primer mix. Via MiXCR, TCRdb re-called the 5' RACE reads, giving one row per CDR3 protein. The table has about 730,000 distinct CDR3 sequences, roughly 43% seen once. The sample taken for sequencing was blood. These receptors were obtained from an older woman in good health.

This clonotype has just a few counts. This chain's CDR3 is CAISAGGGQNEQYF. CDR3 DNA sequence: TGTGCCATCAGTGCTGGGGGTGGACAAAACGAGCAGTACTTC. The chain joins TRBV10-3 to TRBJ2-5; TRBD1 or TRBD2 may be the D gene (5 bases each). With the DNA end fitting TRBJ2-7 better, the J assignment may be wrong. The CDR3 sequence is 14 residues long. From germline, CDR1 is ENHRY and CDR2 SYGVKD.

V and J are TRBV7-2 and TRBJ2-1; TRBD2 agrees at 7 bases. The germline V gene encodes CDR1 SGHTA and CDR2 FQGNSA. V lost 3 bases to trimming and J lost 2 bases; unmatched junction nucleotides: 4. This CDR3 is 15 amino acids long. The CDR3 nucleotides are TGTGCCAGCAGCTTCAAAGCGGGGACCTACAATGAGCAGTTCTTC. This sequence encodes CASSFKAGTYNEQFF.

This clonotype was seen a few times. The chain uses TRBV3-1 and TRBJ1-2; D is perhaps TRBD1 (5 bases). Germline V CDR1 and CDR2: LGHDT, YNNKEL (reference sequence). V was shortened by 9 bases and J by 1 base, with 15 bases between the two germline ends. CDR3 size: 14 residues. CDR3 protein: CASRKRGNNYGYTF. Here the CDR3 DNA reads TGTGCCAGTCGAAAGAGGGGTAATAACTATGGCTACACCTTC.

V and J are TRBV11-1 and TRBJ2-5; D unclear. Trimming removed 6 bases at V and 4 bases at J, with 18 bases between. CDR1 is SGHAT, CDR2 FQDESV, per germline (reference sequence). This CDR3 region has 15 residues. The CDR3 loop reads CASRASRISRETQYF. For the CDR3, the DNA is TGTGCCAGCAGGGCCTCTAGGATCTCTCGAGAGACCCAGTACTTC.

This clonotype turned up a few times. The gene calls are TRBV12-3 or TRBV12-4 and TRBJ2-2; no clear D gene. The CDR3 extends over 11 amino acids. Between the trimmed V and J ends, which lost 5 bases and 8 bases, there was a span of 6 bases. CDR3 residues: CASSPQGELFF. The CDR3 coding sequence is TGTGCCAGCAGTCCCCAGGGGGAGCTGTTTTTT.

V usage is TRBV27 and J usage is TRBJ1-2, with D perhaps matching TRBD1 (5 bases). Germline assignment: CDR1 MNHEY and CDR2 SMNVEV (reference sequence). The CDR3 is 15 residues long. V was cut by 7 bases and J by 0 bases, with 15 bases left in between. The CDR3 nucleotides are TGTGCCAGCACCCGATTGGGGGAACCTAACTATGGCTACACCTTC. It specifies CASTRLGEPNYGYTF.

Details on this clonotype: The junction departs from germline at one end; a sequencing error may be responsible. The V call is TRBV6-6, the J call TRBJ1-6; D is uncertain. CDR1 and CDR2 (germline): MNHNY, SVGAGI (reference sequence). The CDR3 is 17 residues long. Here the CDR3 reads CAGSSRQPSSYNSPLHF. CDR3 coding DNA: TGTGCCGGCAGTTCCCGGCAGCCTAGCTCCTATAATTCACCCCTCCACTTT.